This T cell receptor beta chain is drawn from a study of blood T cell repertoires in COVID-19. Overall study: Collection of acute and convalescent COVID-19 samples took place in the United States, Italy and Spain. Sources were T cells, B-cell-depleted T cells, or PBMCs; the material itself was cDNA or gDNA.

Data came from immunoSEQ multiplex PCR; TCRdb stores just in-frame clones and leaves some out. The repertoire holds around 140,000 clones, 77% seen once, with roughly 9% in the top ten. The germline V gene encodes CDR1 SGHKS and CDR2 YYEKEE (reference sequence). The length of the CDR3 is 17 residues. Trimming at V came to 0 bases and at J to 7 bases, leaving 9 bases not matched to a gene. Sequencing was performed on peripheral blood. The receptor was isolated from a woman between 45 and 65 years old with active or convalescent COVID-19. The rearrangement uses TRBV5-5 and TRBJ2-7; 14 bases map to TRBD2. The CDR3 DNA reads TGTGCCAGCAGCTTGGATGGGACTAGCGGGAGCCTGGGAGAGCAGTACTTC. Residues: CASSLDGTSGSLGEQYF.